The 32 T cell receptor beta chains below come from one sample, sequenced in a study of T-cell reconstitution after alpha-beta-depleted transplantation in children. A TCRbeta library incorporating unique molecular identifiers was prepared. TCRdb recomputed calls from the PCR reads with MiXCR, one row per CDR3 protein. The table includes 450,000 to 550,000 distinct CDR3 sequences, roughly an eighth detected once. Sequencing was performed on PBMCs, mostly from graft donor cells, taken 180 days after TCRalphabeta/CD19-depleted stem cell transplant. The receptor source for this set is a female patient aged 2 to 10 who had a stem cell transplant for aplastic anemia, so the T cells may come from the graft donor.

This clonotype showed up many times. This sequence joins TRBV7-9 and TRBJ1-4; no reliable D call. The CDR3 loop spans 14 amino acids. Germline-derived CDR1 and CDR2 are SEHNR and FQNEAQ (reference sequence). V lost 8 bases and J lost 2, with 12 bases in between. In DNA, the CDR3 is TGTGCCAGCGCGGGCTGGGATACTAATGAAAAACTGTTTTTT. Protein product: CASAGWDTNEKLFF.

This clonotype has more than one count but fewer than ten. CDR3 in DNA: TGCGCCAGCAGCCAAGTCTTTAGCGGGGAGCTGTTTTTT. Translation: CASSQVFSGELFF. This sequence joins TRBV4-3 and TRBJ2-2; no reliable D call. This CDR3 contains 13 residues. Trimming pared 1 base from V and 7 bases from J, leaving 7 bases between. Germline assignment: CDR1 LGHNA and CDR2 YSLEER.

The CDR3 region has the DNA TGTGCCAGCAGCTTAGCTGGGCGGGGGACGGATCAGCCCCAGCATTTT. It is translated as CASSLAGRGTDQPQHF. The rearrangement links TRBV7-2 to TRBJ1-5, with D possibly being TRBD1 (5 bases). Germline V gives CDR1 SGHTA, CDR2 FQGNSA. V was clipped by 0 bases and J by 5 bases, with 14 bases between them. CDR3 length equals 16 residues.

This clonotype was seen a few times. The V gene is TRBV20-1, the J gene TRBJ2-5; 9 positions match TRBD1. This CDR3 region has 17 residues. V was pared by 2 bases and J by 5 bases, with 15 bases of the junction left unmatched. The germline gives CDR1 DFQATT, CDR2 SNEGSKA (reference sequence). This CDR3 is CSARTLLQGASGETQYF. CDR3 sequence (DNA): TGCAGTGCTAGAACTTTATTACAGGGGGCCAGCGGGGAGACCCAGTACTTC.

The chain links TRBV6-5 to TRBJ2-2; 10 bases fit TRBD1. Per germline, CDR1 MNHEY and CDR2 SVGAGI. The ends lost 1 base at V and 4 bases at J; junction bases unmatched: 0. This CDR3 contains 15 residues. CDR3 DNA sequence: TGTGCCAGCAGTTACTGGGACAGGGGCACCGGGGAGCTGTTTTTT. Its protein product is CASSYWDRGTGELFF.

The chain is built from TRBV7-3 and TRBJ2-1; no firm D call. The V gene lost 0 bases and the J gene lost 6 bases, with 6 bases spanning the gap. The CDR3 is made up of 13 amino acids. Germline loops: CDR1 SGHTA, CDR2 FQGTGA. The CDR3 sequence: CASSLTKGNEQFF. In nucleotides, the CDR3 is TGTGCCAGCAGCTTAACCAAGGGCAATGAGCAGTTCTTC.

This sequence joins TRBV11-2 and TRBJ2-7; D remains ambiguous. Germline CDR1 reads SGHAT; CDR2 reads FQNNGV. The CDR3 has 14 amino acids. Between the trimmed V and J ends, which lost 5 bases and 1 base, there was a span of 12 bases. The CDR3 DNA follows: TGTGCCAGCAGCCATGCGGCTGGTTCCTACGAGCAGTACGTC. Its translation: CASSHAAGSYEQYV.

The CDR3 DNA reads TGTGCCAGCAGCAAAGCTGATAAGCCAGGTAGCGTC. Its protein is CASSKADKPGSV. This chain connects TRBV21-1 to TRBJ2-7; the table's D call, TRBD2, has no DNA check behind it. TRBV21-1 corresponds to a pseudogene. This CDR3 contains 12 residues.

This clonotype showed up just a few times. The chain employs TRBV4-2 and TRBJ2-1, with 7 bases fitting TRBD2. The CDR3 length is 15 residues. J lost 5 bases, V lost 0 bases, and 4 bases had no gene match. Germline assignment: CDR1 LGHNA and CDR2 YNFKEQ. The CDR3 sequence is CASSQEWTSHNEQFF. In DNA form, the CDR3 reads TGTGCCAGCAGCCAAGAATGGACTAGTCACAATGAGCAGTTCTTC.

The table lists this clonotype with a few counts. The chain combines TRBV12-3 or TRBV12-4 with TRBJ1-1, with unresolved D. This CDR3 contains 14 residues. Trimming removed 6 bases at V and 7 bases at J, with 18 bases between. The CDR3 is CASSYPTAGVEAFF. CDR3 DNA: TGTGCCAGCAGCTACCCTACAGCCGGGGTTGAAGCTTTCTTT.

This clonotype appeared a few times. CDR3 region: CASSSIPGLASPDTQYF. The CDR3 DNA reads as TGTGCCAGCAGCTCAATTCCGGGACTAGCGTCGCCAGATACGCAGTATTTT. The chain is built from TRBV7-2 and TRBJ2-3; 10 nucleotides align to TRBD2. The V gene end was trimmed by 4 bases and the J gene end by 4 bases; junction bases not matched to a gene: 11. This CDR3 has 17 amino acids. Germline CDR1 SGHTA, CDR2 FQGNSA.

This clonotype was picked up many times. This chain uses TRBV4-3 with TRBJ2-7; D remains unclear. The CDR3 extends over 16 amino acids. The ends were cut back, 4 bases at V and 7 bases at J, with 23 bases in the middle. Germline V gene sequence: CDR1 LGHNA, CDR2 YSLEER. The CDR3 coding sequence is TGCGCCAGCAGCCGTTGGTCCGGGTCATATCGTGGAGAGCAGTACTTC. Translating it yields CASSRWSGSYRGEQYF.

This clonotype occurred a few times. In DNA, the CDR3 is TGTGCCAGCAGCTTAGTATGGACAGGCCAAGAGACCCAGTACTTC. Protein sequence: CASSLVWTGQETQYF. The gene calls are TRBV7-9 and TRBJ2-5; 7 positions match TRBD1. The length of the CDR3 is 15 residues. With 1 base clipped from V and 1 base from J, the junction kept 3 bases outside the gene matches. The germline V gene encodes CDR1 SEHNR and CDR2 FQNEAQ (reference sequence).

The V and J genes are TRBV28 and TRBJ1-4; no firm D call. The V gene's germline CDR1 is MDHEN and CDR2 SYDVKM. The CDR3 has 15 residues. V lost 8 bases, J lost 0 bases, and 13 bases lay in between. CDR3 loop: CASSAFISTNEKLFF. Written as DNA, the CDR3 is TGTGCCAGCTCAGCCTTCATTTCAACTAATGAAAAACTGTTTTTT.

In nucleotides, the CDR3 is TGTGCCAGCAGCCTCGATAGCGGGAGTTTAATCTACGAGCAGTACTTC. The encoded protein is CASSLDSGSLIYEQYF. This sequence joins TRBV3-1 and TRBJ2-7; 9 nucleotides align to TRBD2. The CDR3 spans 16 residues. In germline, CDR1 is LGHDT, CDR2 YNNKEL (reference sequence). The ends lost 4 bases at V and 3 bases at J; junction bases unmatched: 10.

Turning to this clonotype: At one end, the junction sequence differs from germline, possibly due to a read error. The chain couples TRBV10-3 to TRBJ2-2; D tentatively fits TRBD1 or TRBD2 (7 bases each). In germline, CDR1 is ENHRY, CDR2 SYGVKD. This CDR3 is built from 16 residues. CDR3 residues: CAISPGEGAKTGELFF. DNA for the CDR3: TGTGCCATCAGCCCCGGGGAGGGGGCGAAGACCGGGGAGCTGTTTTTT.

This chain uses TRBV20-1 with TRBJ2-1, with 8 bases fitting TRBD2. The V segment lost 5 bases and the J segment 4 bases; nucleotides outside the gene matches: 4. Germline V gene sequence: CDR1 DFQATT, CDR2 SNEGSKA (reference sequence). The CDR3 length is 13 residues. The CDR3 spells CSALREVYNEQFF. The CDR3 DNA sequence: TGCAGTGCTCTGCGGGAGGTTTACAATGAGCAGTTCTTC.

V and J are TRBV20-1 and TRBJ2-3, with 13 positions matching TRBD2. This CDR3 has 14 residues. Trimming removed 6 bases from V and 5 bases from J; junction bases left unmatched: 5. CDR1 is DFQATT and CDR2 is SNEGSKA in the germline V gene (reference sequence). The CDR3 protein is CSARTSGRGDTQYF. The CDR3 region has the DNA TGCAGTGCGAGGACTAGCGGGAGAGGAGATACGCAGTATTTT.

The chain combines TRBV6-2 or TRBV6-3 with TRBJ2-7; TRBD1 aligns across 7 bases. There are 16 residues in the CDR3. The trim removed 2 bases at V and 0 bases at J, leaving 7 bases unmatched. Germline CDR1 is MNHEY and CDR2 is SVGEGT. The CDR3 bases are TGTGCCAGCAGTTACAGCAACAGGGGAAACTCCTACGAGCAGTACGTC. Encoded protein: CASSYSNRGNSYEQYV.

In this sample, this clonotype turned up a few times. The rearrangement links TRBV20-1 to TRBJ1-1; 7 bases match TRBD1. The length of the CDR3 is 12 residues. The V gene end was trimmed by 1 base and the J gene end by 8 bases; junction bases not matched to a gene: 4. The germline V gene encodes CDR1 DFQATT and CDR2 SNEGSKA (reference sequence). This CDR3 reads CSARVMDREAFF. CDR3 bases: TGCAGTGCTAGAGTCATGGACAGGGAAGCTTTCTTT.

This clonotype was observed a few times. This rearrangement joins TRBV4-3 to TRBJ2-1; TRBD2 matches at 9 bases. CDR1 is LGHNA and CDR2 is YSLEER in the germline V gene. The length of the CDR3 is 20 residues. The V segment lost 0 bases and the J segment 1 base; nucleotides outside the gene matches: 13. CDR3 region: CASSQDSWREGPRSYNEQFF. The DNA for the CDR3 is TGCGCCAGCAGCCAAGATAGCTGGCGGGAGGGACCTAGGTCCTACAATGAGCAGTTCTTC.

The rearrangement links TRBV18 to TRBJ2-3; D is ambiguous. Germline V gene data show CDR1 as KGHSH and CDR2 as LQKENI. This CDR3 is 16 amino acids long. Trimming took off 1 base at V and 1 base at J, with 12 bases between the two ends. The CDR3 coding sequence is TGTGCCAGCTCACCACTAACACCTTGGGGCACAGATACGCAGTATTTT. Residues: CASSPLTPWGTDTQYF. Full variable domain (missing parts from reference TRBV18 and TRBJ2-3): NAGVMQNPRHLVRRRGQEARLRCSPMKGHSHVYWYRQLPEEGLKFMVYLQKENIIDESGMPKERFSAEFPKEGPSILRIQQVVRGDSAAYFCASSPLTPWGTDTQYFGPGTRLTVL.

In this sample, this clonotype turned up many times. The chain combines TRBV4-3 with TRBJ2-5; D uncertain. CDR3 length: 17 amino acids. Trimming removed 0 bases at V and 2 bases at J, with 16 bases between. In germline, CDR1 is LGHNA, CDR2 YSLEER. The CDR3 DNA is TGCGCCAGCAGCCAAGATCGCGCCGCGTGGGATCAAGAGACCCAGTACTTC. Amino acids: CASSQDRAAWDQETQYF.

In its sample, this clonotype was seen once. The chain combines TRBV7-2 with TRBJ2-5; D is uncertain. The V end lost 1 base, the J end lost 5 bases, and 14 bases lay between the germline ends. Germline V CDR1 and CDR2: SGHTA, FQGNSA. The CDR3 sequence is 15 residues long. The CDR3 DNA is TGTGCCAGCAGCTTAGACGGCCGCCGTACTGAGACCCAGTACTTC. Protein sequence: CASSLDGRRTETQYF.

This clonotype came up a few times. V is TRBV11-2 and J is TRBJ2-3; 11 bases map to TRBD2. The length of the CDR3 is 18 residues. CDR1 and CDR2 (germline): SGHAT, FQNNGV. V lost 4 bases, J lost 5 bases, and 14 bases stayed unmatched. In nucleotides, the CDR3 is TGTGCCAGCAGCTCCTCTAGGGGACTAGCGGCCTCGGGAGATACGCAGTATTTT. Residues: CASSSSRGLAASGDTQYF.

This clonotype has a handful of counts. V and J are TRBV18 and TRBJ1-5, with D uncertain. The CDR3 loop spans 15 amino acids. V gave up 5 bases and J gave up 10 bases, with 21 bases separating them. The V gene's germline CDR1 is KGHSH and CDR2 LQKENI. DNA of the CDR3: TGTGCCAGCTCAGACCATATCGGCCATCGGGAACCCCAGCATTTT. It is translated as CASSDHIGHREPQHF.

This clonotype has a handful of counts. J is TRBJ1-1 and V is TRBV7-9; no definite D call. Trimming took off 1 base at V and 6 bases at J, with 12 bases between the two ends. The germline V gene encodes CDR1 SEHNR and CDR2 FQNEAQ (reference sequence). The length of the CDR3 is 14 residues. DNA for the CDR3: TGTGCCAGCAGCTTAGAGGGCGCAAAATCTGAAGCTTTCTTT. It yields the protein CASSLEGAKSEAFF.

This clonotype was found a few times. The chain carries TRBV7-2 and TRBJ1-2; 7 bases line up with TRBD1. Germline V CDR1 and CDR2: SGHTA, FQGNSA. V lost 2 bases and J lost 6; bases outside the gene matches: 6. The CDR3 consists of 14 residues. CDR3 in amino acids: CASSLLRQGHGYTF. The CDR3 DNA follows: TGTGCCAGCAGCTTATTACGACAGGGCCATGGCTACACCTTC.

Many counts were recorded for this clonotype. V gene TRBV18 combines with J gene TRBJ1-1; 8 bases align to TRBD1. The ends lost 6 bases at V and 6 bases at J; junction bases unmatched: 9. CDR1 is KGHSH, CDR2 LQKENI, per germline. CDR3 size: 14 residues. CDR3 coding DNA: TGTGCCAGCTCGGCAGTTACAGGGGGGGCTGAAGCTTTCTTT. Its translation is CASSAVTGGAEAFF.

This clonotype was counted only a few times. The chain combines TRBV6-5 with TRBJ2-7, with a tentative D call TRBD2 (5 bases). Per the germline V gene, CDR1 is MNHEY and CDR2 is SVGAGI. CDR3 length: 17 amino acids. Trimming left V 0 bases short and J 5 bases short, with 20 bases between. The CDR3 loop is CASSYSNRLLVGNEQYF. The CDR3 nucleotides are TGTGCCAGCAGTTACTCGAATAGGCTACTAGTGGGGAACGAGCAGTACTTC.

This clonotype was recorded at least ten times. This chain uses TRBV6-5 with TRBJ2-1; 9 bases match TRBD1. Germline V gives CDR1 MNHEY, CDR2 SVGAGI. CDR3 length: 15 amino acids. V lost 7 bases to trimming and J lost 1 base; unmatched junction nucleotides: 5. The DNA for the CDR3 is TGTGCCAGCATTCTACAGGGGGCATCCTACAATGAGCAGTTCTTC. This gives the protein CASILQGASYNEQFF.

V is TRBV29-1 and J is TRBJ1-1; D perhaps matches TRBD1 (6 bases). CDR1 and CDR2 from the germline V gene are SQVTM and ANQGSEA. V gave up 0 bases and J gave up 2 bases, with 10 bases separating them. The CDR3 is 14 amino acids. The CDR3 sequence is CSVEDPTGNTEAFF. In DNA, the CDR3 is TGCAGCGTTGAAGATCCGACAGGTAACACTGAAGCTTTCTTT.